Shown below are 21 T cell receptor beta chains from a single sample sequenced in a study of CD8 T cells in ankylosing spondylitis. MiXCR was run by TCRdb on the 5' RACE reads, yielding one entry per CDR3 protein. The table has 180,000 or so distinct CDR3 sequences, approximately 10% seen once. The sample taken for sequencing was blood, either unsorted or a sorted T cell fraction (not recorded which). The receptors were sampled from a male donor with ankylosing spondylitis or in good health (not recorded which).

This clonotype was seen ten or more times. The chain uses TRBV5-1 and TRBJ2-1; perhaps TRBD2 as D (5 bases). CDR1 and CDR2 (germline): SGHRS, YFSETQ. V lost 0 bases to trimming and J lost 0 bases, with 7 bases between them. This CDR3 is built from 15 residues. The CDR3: CASSLERSSYNEQFF. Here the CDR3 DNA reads TGCGCCAGCAGCTTGGAGCGGAGCTCCTACAATGAGCAGTTCTTC. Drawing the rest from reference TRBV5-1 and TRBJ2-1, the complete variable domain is KAGVTQTPRYLIKTRGQQVTLSCSPISGHRSVSWYQQTPGQGLQFLFEYFSETQRNKGNFPGRFSGRQFSNSRSEMNVSTLELGDSALYLCASSLERSSYNEQFFGPGTRLTVL.

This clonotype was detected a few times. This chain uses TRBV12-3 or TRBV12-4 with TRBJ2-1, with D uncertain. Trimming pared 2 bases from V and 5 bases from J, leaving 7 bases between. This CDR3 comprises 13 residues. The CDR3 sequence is CASSLNTDNEQFF. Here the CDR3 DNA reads TGTGCCAGCAGTTTAAATACGGACAATGAGCAGTTCTTC.

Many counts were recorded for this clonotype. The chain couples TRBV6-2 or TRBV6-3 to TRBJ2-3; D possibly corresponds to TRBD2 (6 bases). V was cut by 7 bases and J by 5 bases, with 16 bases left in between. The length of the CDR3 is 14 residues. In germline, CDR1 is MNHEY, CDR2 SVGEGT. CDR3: CASTEGLSGDTQYF. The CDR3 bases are TGTGCCAGCACCGAGGGACTTTCGGGAGATACGCAGTATTTT.

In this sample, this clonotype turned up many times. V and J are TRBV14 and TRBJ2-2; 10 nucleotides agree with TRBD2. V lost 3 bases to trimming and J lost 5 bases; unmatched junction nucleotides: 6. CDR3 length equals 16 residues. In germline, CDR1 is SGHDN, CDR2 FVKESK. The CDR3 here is CASSHSGLARTGELFF. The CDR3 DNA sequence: TGTGCCAGCAGCCATTCGGGACTAGCGAGGACCGGGGAGCTGTTTTTT. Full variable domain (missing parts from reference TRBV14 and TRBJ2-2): EAGVTQFPSHSVIEKGQTVTLRCDPISGHDNLYWYRRVMGKEIKFLLHFVKESKQDESGMPNNRFLAERTGGTYSTLKVQPAELEDSGVYFCASSHSGLARTGELFFGEGSRLTVL.

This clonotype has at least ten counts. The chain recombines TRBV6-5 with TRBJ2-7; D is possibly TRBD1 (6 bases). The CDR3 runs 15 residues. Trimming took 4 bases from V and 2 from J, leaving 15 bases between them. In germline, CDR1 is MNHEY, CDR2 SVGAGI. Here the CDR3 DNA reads TGTGCCAGCAGTTTATTACAGGGATCCCCCTACGAGCAGTACTTC. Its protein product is CASSLLQGSPYEQYF.

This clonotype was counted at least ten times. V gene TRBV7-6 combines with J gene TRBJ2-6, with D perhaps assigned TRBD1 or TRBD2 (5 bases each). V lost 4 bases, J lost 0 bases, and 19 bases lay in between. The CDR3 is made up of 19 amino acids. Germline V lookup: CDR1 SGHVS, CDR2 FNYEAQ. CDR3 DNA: TGTGCCAGCAGCTCCCGGGGCAGAAATGTCTCCTCTGGGGCCAACGTCCTGACTTTC. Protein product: CASSSRGRNVSSGANVLTF.

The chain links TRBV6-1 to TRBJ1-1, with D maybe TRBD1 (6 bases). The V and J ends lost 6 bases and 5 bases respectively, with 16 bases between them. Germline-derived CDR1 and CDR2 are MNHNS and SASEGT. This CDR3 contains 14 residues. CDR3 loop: CASRTPQGRTEAFF. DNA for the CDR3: TGTGCCAGCAGGACCCCCCAGGGGAGAACTGAAGCTTTCTTT.

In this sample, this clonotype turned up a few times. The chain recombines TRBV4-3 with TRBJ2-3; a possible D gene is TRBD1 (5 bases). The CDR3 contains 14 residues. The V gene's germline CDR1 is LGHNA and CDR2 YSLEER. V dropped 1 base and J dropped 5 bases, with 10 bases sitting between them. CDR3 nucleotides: TGCGCCAGCAGCCAAGCGCAGGGCGGAGATACGCAGTATTTT. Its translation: CASSQAQGGDTQYF.

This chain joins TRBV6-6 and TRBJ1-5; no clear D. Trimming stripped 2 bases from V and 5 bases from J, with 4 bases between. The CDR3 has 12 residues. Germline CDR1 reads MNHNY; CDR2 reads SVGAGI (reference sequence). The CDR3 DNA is TGTGCCAGCAGTTACGGGGATCAGCCCCAGCATTTT. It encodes CASSYGDQPQHF.

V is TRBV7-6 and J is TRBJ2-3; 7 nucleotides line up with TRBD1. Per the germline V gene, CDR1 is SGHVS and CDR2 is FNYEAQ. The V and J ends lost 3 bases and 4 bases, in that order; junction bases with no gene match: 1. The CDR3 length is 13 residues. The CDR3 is CASSFDRADTQYF. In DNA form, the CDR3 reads TGTGCCAGCAGCTTCGACAGGGCAGATACGCAGTATTTT.

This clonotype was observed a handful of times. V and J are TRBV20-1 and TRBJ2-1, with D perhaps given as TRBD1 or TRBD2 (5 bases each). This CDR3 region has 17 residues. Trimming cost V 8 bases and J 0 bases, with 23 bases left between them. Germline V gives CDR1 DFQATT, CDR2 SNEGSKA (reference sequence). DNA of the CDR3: TGCAGTTTCCCCGGCGAGGGGAAGGGGTACTCCTACAATGAGCAGTTCTTC. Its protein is CSFPGEGKGYSYNEQFF.

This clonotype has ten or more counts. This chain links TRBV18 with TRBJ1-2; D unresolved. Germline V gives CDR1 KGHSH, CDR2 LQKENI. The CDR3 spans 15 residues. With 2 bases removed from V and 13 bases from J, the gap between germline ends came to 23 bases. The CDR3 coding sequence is TGTGCCAGCTCACCAGGGTCGGTAGCGTCACAGCTCGGCACCTTC. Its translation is CASSPGSVASQLGTF.

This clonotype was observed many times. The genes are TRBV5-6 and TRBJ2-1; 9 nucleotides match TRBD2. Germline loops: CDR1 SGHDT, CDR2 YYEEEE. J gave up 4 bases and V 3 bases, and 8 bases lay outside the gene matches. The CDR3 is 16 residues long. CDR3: CASSSRIAGAYNEQFF. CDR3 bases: TGTGCCAGCAGCTCTAGAATAGCGGGAGCGTACAATGAGCAGTTCTTC.

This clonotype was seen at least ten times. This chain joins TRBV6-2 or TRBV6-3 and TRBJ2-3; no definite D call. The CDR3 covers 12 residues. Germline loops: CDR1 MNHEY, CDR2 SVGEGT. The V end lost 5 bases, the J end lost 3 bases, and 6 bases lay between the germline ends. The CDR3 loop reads CASSPITDTQYF. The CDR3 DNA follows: TGTGCCAGCAGTCCCATTACAGATACGCAGTATTTT.

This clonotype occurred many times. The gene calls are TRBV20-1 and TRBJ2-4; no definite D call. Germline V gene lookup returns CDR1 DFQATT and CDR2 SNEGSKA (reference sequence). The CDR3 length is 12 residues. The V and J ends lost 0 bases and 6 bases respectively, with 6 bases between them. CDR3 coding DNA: TGCAGTGCTAGAGATGACGGAAACATTCAGTACTTC. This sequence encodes CSARDDGNIQYF.

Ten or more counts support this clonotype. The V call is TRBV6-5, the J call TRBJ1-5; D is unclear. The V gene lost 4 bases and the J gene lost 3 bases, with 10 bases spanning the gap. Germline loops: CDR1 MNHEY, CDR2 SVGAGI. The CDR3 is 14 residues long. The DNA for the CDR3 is TGTGCCAGCAGTTTTGAACAGCTCAATCAGCCCCAGCATTTT. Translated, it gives CASSFEQLNQPQHF.

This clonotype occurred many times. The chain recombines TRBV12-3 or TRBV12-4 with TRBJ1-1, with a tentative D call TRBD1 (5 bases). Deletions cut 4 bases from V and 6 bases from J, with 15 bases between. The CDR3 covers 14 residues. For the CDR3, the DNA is TGTGCCAGCAGTTCGGGGCTCCTTCATGCTGAAGCTTTCTTT. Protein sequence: CASSSGLLHAEAFF.

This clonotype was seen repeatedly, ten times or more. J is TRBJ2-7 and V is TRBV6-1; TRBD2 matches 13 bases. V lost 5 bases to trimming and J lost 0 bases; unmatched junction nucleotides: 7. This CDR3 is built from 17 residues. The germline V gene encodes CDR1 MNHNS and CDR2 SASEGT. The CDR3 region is CASSTGTSGTSSYEQYF. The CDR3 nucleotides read TGTGCCAGCAGTACCGGGACTAGCGGGACAAGCTCCTACGAGCAGTACTTC.

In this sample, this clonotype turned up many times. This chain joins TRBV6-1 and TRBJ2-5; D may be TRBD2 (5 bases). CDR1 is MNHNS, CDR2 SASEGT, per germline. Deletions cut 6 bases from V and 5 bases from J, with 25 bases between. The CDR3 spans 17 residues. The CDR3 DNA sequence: TGTGCCAGCAGACGTCTTGGCGGCCGTCAAAGGGAGGAGACCCAGTACTTC. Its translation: CASRRLGGRQREETQYF.

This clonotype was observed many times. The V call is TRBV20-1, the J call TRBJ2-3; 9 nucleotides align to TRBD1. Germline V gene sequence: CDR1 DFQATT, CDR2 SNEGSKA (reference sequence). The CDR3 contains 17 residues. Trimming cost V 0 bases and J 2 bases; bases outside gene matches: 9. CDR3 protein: CSARDLERDRATDTQYF. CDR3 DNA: TGCAGTGCTAGAGATCTGGAACGGGACAGGGCCACAGATACGCAGTATTTT.

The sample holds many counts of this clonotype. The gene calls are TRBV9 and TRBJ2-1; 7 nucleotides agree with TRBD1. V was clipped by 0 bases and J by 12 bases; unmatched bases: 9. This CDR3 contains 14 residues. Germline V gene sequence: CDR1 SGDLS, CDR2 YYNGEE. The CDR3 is CASSVGDSPRRQFF. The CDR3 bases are TGTGCCAGCAGCGTAGGGGACAGTCCCCGGCGGCAGTTCTTC.